The subject of this entry is one T cell receptor (beta chain). Antigen specificity is unknown. Using immunoSEQ multiplex PCR, the repertoire was profiled, and TCRdb retains in-frame clones only, with some absent. The repertoire holds about 12,000 clones, with roughly 78% as singletons. This specimen belongs to a study of chemoradiotherapy in HPV16-positive cancers. Study-wide points: In HPV16-positive patients, HPV-responsive T-cell expansion tracked better recurrence-free survival.

This CDR3 is built from 14 residues. The germline V gene has CDR1 SGDLS and CDR2 YYNGEE. V was pared by 0 bases and J by 4 bases, with 8 bases between. The receptor's source is a human donor with HPV-associated anogenital cancer. The biological material was taken from a patient who underwent chemoradiotherapy. The chain couples TRBV9 to TRBJ1-3; a weak D match, TRBD1 (5 bases). CDR3 region: CASSVEGRGNTIYF. The CDR3 region has the DNA TGTGCCAGCAGCGTAGAGGGACGGGGAAACACCATATATTTT.